This T cell receptor beta chain originates from a study of blood T cell repertoires in COVID-19. Trimming stripped 4 bases from V and 2 bases from J, with 7 bases between. This CDR3 spans 13 amino acids. The germline gives CDR1 SEHNR, CDR2 FQNEAQ (reference sequence). Original methodology: Reference gene primers were amplified, and this amplification served to estimate nucleated cell counts. Repertoires were generated with immunoSEQ multiplex PCR, while TCRdb's copy carries only in-frame clones and drops some. V and J calls and clone size come straight from that table; D and trimming were deduced from the DNA. The profile shows 90,000 or so clones, around 88% of them singletons.

The sample consisted of peripheral blood. This clonotype was obtained from a man aged 55 to 70 with acute or convalescent COVID-19. This chain connects TRBV7-9 to TRBJ2-3; D remains unclear. The CDR3 sequence is CASSSSFTDTQYF. The CDR3 DNA reads TGTGCCAGCAGCTCGTCGTTCACAGATACGCAGTATTTT.